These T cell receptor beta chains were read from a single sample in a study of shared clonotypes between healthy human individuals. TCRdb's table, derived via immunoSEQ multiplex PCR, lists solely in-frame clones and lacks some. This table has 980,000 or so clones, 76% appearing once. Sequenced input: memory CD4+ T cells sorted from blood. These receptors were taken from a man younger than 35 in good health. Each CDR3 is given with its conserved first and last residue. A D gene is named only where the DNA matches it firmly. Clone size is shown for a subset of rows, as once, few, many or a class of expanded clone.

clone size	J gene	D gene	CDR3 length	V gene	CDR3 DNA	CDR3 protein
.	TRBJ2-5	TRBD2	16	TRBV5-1	TGCGCCAGCAGCTTAGCAAGCGGGAGACCTCAAGAGACCCAGTACTTC	CASSLASGRPQETQYF
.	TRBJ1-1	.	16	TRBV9	TGTGCCAGCAGCGTAGTAGGCGGAAGAGCGAGCACTGAAGCTTTCTTT	CASSVVGGRASTEAFF
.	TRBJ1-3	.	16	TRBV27	TGTGCCAGCAGTTTAAGGTGGGCAGGGTCCGGAAACACCATATATTTT	CASSLRWAGSGNTIYF
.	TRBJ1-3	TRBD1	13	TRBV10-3	TGTGCCACGACAGGGGGCGCTGGAAACACCATATATTTT	CATTGGAGNTIYF
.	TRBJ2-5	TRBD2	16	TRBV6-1	TGTGCCAGCAGTGATGGGCTAGCGGGGGGCCAAGAGACCCAGTACTTC	CASSDGLAGGQETQYF
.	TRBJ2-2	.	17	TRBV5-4	TGTGCCAGCAACCCATACTCCGGGACGGTGAACACCGGGGAGCTGTTTTTT	CASNPYSGTVNTGELFF
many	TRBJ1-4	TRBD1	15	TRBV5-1	TGCGCCAGCAGCTTGGAGGGACAGGGTAATGAAAAACTGTTTTTT	CASSLEGQGNEKLFF
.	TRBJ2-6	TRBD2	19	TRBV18	TGTGCCAGCTCTCTATCCAGGGTAGCGGGAGAATCTGGGGCCAACGTCCTGACTTTC	CASSLSRVAGESGANVLTF
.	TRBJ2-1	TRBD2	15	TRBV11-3	TGTGCCAGCAGCTTACATAGCGGGACATACAATGAGCAGTTCTTC	CASSLHSGTYNEQFF
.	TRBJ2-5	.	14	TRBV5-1	TGCGCCAGCAGCTTGGAGCACATCCAAGAGACCCAGTACTTC	CASSLEHIQETQYF
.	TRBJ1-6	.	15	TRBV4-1	TGCGCCAGCGAGGTTACCCTCACCTATAATTCACCCCTCCACTTT	CASEVTLTYNSPLHF
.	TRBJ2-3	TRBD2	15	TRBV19	TGTGCCAGTAGTATAGACCACCCTAGCGGGGGGGCCAGGTATTTT	CASSIDHPSGGARYF
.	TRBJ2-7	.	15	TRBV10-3	TGTGCCATCAGGGGAGTCGAGCGGGACATCAGGGAGCAGTACTTC	CAIRGVERDIREQYF
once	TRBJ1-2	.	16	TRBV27	TGTGCCAGCAGTTTATTGGCCTCCAAACCCCTCTATGGCTACACCTTC	CASSLLASKPLYGYTF
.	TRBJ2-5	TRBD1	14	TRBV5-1	TGCGCCAGCAGCTCGACAGGGGGCGGGGAGACCCAGTACTTC	CASSSTGGGETQYF
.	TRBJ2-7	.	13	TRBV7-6	TGTGCCAGCAGCTTAGGAGCGACGGGCGAGCAGTACTTC	CASSLGATGEQYF
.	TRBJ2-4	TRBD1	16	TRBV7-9	TGTGCCAGCAGCCCCTCTCCGGGACAGGGTAAAAACATTCAGTACTTC	CASSPSPGQGKNIQYF
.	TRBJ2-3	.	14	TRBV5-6	TGTGCCAGCAGCGGGAGGATAAGCACAGATACGCAGTATTTT	CASSGRISTDTQYF
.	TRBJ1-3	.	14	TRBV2	TGTGCCAGCAGTGAGCAAGGGGGTGGAAACACCATATATTTT	CASSEQGGGNTIYF
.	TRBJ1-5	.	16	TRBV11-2	TGTGCCAGCAACTTAGAAGGGCAGAGGGGAGGTCAGCCCCAGCATTTT	CASNLEGQRGGQPQHF